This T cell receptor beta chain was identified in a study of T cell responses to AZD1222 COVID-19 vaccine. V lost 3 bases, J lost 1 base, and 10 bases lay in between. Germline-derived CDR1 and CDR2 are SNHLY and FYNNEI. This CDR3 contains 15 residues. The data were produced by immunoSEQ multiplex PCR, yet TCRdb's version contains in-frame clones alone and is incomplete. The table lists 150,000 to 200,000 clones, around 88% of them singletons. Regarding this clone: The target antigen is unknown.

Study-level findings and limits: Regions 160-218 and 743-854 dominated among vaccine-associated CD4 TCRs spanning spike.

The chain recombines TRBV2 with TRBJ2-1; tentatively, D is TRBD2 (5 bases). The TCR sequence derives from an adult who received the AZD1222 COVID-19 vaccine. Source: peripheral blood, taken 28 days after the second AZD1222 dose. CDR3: CASSETRGSYNEQFF. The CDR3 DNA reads TGTGCCAGCAGTGAGACCCGGGGATCCTACAATGAGCAGTTCTTC. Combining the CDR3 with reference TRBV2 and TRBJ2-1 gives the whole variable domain EPEVTQTPSHQVTQMGQEVILRCVPISNHLYFYWYRQILGQKVEFLVSFYNNEISEKSEIFDDQFSVERPDGSNFTLKIRSTKLEDSAMYFCASSETRGSYNEQFFGPGTRLTVL.